This T cell receptor (beta chain) was obtained from a study of CD8+ T cells in alopecia areata. In the study overall: Each of the treated patients was given oral tofacitinib, 5 to 10 mg twice daily, for moderate-to-severe alopecia areata. Patients took tofacitinib for 6 to 18 months, followed by 6 drug-free months. Percentage of affected scalp area was the basis on which treated patients' severity was scored.

Specified treatment: oral pan-JAK inhibitor, 5-10 mg twice daily. The CDR3 consists of 13 residues. Germline assignment: CDR1 SQVTM and CDR2 ANQGSEA. With 6 bases clipped from V and 5 bases from J, the junction kept 4 bases outside the gene matches. Isolated RNA was reverse transcribed into cDNA used as the sequencing template. The assay was immunoSEQ multiplex PCR, and TCRdb's table has in-frame clones only and misses some. The table has about 200,000 clones, under 80% seen once. The receptor was derived from a human donor with alopecia areata. This specimen consisted of CD4+ T cells sorted from blood, obtained around week 47, from a patient treated with tofacitinib. The chain carries TRBV29-1 and TRBJ2-1; the match to TRBD1 covers 10 bases. CDR3 nucleotide sequence: TGCAGCGTCGGGACAGGGGTAGACAATGAGCAGTTCTTC. It is translated as CSVGTGVDNEQFF.